This T cell receptor beta chain was found in a study of CD8 T cells in ankylosing spondylitis. Broader study findings: Significantly higher representation of disease-linked clones was reported for matched ankylosing spondylitis synovial fluid. Seemingly characteristic of ankylosing spondylitis blood was a TCR beta motif consisting of about 8 highly homologous variants.

Worth noting for this clonotype: Its cognate antigen is unknown.

TCRdb reanalysed the 5' RACE reads using MiXCR and keeps one entry per CDR3 protein. The repertoire holds 200,000 or so distinct CDR3 sequences, with roughly 18% as singletons. The sample consisted of blood, either unsorted or a sorted T cell fraction (not recorded which). This clonotype was obtained from a male donor under 30 with ankylosing spondylitis or in good health (not recorded which).

CDR3 coding DNA: TGTGCCAGCAGTCACAGCGCAACTAATGAAAAACTGTTTTTT. Amino acids: CASSHSATNEKLFF. V usage is TRBV6-6 and J usage is TRBJ1-4; D ambiguous. Trimming left V 5 bases short and J 0 bases short, with 7 bases between. The CDR3 is 14 residues long. From germline, CDR1 is MNHNY and CDR2 SVGAGI (reference sequence).